The entry below gives a single T cell receptor (beta chain) sequence along with its context. Its specific antigen is unknown. Base qualities are not at hand, and no much larger clone is one base apart. Trimming accounts for 0 bases at V and 4 bases at J, while the number of junction bases matched to no gene is 11. Inclusive of the bounding cysteine and phenylalanine, the CDR3 is 18 residues long. The kept DNA is CDR3 alone, 54 bases in frame from the first base. CDR1 and CDR2 (MNHEY, SMNVEV) derive from the germline V gene (reference sequence). Libraries were constructed by the immunoSEQ multiplex PCR assay. The table comes from immuneACCESS by way of TCRdb, which keeps in-frame sequences with V and J called. Part of the clones is missing from these tables; in studies checked, under half for an unresolved V gene and the rest for unknown reasons. The table for this sample lists more than 550,000 clones; roughly 86% of them were counted only once. Of the sample, roughly 0.0087% falls within the top ten clones.

This sample was taken from a study of shared T cell receptors in the human thymus (dated by TCRdb to the early 2020s). Looking at the study overall: The study investigated the way shared, self-reactive T-cell receptor alpha chains are produced in the human thymus.

These data were also reused for a study on human thymus T cells. From the second report: Immunologically healthy infants undergoing open corrective cardiac surgery for congenital heart defects in Finland were used as donors. Thymus tissue was obtained as surgical resects removed during corrective cardiac surgery. Usage of V and J gene segments appeared to be biased in both the thymic and the peripheral blood repertoires. The related research found that thymic TCR repertoires overlapped highly between unrelated individuals. The study used about 8 infant thymus samples plus four related peripheral blood samples to characterize TCR alpha and beta repertoires. The cohort included six male and two female infants, with donor ages spanning 7 to 244 days. Thymocytes were released mechanically from tissue and stored at -70 °C as pellets of about 9-32 million cells. Genomic DNA was extracted from frozen cell pellets with a QIAsymphony instrument. Using the immunoSEQ multiplex PCR assay, the TCRB and TCRAD loci were amplified from a standardized quantity of quality-controlled genomic DNA. Amplicons spanned the V(D)J region at a length sufficient to cover the CDR3 and identify V and J genes. Amplicon sequencing was performed on an Illumina platform through the commercial immunoSEQ service. Primer bias and sequencing errors were corrected using previously described methods, and TCRAD and TCRB definitions followed the IMGT database. The repertoires were analysed using immunoSEQ Analyzer 3.0 and VDJTools for basic statistics, V/J segment usage, diversity estimates, rarefaction and pairwise overlap. Chao1, ChaoE, Efron-Thisted, Shannon and inverse Simpson indices were used to estimate diversity, which was also estimated on datasets down-sampled to the smallest sample. Repertoire overlap used strict matching of CDR3 nucleotide sequence, V gene and J gene, with Jaccard-based multidimensional scaling clustering. On average, about 800,000 unique TCRB clonotypes were obtained from thymus samples, compared with roughly 84,000 from blood samples.

Sequenced material: thymocytes. The chain joins TRBV27 to TRBJ2-3; 9 of the junction bases match TRBD2. The receptor was derived from a boy younger than two with a congenital heart defect. Donor details come from another sample of the same person, matched by shared clones. The DNA sequence is given as TGTGCCAGCAGTTTATCTGGAAGTCCGCTAGCGGGGCCAGATACGCAGTATTTT. Its coded protein is CASSLSGSPLAGPDTQYF.